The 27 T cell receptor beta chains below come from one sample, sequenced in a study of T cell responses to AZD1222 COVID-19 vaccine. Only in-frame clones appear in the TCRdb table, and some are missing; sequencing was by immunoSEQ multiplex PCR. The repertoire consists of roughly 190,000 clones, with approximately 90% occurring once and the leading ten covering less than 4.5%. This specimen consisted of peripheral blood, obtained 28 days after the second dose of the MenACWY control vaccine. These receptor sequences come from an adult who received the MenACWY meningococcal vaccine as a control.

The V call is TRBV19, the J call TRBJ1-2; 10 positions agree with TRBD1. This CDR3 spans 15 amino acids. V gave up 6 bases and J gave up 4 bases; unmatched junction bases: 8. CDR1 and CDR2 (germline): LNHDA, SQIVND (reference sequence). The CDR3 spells CASRRGTGEGYGYTF. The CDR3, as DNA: TGTGCCAGTAGAAGGGGGACAGGGGAAGGCTATGGCTACACCTTC.

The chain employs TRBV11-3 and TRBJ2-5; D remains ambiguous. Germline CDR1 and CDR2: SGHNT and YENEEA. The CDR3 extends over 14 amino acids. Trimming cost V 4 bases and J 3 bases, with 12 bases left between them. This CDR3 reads CASSSRAGEETQYF. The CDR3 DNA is TGTGCCAGCAGCTCTAGGGCAGGAGAAGAGACCCAGTACTTC.

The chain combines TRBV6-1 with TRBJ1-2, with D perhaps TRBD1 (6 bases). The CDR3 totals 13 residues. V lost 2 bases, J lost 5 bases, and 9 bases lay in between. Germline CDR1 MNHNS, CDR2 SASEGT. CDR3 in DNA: TGTGCCAGCAGTGAACAGGGGAAATATGGCTACACCTTC. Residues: CASSEQGKYGYTF.

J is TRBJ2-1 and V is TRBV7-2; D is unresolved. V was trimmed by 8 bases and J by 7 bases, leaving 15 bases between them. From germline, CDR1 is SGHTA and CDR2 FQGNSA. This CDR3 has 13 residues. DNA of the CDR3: TGTGCCAGCCACGCCGAGGCTAGGAATGAGCAGTTCTTC. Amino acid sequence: CASHAEARNEQFF.

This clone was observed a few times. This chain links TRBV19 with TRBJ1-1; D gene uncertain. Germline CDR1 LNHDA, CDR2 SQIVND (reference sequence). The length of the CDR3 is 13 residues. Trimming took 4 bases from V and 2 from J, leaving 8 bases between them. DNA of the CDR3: TGTGCCAGTAGTACAGTGAGAAACACTGAAGCTTTCTTT. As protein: CASSTVRNTEAFF.

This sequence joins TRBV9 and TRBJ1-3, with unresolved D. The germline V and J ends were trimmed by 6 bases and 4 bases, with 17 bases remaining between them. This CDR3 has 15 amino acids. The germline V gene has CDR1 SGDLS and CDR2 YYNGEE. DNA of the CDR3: TGTGCCAGCACCGGCAGTGGGGTTGTAGGAAACACCATATATTTT. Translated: CASTGSGVVGNTIYF.

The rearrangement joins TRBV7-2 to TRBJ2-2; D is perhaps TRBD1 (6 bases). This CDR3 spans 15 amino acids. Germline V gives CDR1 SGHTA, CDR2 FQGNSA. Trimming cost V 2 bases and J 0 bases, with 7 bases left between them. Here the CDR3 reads CASSLHRANTGELFF. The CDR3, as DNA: TGTGCCAGCAGCTTACACAGGGCGAACACCGGGGAGCTGTTTTTT.

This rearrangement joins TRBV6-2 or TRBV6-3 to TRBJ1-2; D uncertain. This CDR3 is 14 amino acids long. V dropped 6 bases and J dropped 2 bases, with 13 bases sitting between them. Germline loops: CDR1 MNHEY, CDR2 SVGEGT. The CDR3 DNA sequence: TGTGCCAGCAGCCCTGATCGGGGAAACTATGGCTACACCTTC. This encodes CASSPDRGNYGYTF.

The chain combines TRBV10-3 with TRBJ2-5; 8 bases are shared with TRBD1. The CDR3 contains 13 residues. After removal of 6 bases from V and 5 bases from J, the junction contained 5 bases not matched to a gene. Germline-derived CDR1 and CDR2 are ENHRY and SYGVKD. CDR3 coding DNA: TGTGCCATCAGAGGAACAGGGGGGGAGACCCAGTACTTC. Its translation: CAIRGTGGETQYF.

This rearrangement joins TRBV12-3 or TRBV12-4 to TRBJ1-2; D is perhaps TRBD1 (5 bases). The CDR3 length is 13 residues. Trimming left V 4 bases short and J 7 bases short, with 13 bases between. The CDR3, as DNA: TGTGCCAGCAGTTACGGGGGAAAGAGTGGCTACACCTTC. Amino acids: CASSYGGKSGYTF.

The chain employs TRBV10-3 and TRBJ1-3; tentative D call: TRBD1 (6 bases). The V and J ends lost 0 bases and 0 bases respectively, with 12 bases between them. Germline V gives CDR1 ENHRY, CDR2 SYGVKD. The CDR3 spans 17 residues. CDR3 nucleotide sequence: TGTGCCATCAGTGAGTCCGGGGGGGGCCGCTCTGGAAACACCATATATTTT. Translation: CAISESGGGRSGNTIYF.

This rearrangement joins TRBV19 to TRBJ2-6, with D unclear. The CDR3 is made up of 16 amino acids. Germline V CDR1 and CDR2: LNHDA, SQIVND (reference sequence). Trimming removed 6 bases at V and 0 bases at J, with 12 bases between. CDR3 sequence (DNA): TGTGCCAGTAGCGGCATTTCGGGCTCTGGGGCCAACGTCCTGACTTTC. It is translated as CASSGISGSGANVLTF.

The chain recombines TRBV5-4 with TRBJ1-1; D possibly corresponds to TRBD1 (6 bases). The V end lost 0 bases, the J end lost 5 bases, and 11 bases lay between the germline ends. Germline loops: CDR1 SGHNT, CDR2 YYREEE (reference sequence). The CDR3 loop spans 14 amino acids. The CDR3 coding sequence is TGTGCCAGCAGCTTGGCAGGGGTTACGACTGAAGCTTTCTTT. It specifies CASSLAGVTTEAFF.

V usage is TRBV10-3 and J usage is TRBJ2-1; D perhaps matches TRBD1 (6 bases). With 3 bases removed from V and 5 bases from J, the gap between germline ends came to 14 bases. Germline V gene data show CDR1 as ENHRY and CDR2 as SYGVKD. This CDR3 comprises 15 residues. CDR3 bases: TGTGCCATCAGTGATTTACAGGGAACGAACAATGAGCAGTTCTTC. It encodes CAISDLQGTNNEQFF.

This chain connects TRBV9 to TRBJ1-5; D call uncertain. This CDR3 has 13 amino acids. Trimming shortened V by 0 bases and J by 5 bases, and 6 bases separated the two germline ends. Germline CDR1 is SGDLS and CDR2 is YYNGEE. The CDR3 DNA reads TGTGCCAGCAGCGTAGCCGGTGATCAGCCCCAGCATTTT. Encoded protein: CASSVAGDQPQHF.

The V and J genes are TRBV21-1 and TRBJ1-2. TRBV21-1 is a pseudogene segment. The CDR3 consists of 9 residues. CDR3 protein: CASKSGYTF. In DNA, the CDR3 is TGTGCCAGCAAAAGCGGCTACACCTTC.

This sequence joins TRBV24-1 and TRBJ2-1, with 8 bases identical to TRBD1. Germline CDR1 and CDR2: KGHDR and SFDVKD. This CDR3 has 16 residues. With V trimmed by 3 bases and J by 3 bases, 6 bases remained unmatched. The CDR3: CATSDDLTGGYNEQFF. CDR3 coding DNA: TGTGCCACCAGTGATGATCTAACAGGGGGCTACAATGAGCAGTTCTTC.

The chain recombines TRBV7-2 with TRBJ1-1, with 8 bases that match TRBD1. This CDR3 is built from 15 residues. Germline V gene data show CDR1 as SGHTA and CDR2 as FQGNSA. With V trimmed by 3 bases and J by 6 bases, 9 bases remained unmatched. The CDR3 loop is CASSFRTGIVAEAFF. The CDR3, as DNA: TGTGCCAGCAGCTTCCGGACAGGGATAGTCGCTGAAGCTTTCTTT.

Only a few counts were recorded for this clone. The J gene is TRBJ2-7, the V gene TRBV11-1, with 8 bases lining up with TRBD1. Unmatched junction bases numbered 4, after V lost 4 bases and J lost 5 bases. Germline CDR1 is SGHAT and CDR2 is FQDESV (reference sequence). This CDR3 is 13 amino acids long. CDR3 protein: CASSSDRGDEQYF. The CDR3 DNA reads TGTGCCAGCAGCTCCGACAGGGGAGACGAGCAGTACTTC. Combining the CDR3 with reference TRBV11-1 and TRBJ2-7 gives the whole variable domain EAEVAQSPRYKITEKSQAVAFWCDPISGHATLYWYRQILGQGPELLVQFQDESVVDDSQLPKDRFSAERLKGVDSTLKIQPAELGDSAMYLCASSSDRGDEQYFGPGTRLTVT.

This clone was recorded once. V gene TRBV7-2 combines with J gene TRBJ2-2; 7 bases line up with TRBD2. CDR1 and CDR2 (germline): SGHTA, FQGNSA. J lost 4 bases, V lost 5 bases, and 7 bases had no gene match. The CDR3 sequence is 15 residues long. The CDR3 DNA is TGTGCCAGCAGCGCTCAGTGGGGGGGCACCGGGGAGCTGTTTTTT. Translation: CASSAQWGGTGELFF.

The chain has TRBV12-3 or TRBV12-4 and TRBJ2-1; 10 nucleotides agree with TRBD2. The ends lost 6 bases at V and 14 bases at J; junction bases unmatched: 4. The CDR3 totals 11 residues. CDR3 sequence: CASSKREGEFF. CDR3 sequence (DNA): TGTGCCAGCAGCAAGCGGGAGGGGGAGTTCTTC.

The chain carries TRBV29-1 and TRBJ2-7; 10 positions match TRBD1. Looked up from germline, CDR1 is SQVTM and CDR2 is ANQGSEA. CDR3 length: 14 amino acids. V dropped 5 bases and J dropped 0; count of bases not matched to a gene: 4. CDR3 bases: TGCAGCGTTAGGACAGGGGGACTCTCCTACGAGCAGTACTTC. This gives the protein CSVRTGGLSYEQYF.

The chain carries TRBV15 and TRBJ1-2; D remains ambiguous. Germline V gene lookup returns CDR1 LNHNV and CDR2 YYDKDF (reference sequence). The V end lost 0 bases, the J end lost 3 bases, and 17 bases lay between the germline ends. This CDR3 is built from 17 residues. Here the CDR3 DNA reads TGTGCCACCAGCAGAGATGAGGTTTACAGAACGTACTATGGCTACACCTTC. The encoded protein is CATSRDEVYRTYYGYTF.

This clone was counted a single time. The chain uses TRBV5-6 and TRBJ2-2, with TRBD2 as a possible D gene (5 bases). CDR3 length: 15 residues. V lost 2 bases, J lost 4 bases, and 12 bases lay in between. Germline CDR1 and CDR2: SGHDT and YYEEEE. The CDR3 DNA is TGTGCCAGCAGCTTTTGGCAGCGGAGCACCGGGGAGCTGTTTTTT. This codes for CASSFWQRSTGELFF.

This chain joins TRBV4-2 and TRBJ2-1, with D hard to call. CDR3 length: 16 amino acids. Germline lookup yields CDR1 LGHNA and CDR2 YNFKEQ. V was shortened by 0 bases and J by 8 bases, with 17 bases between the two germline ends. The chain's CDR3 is CASSQDLGSSYDEQFF. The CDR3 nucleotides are TGTGCCAGCAGCCAAGATCTGGGCAGTAGCTATGATGAGCAGTTCTTC.

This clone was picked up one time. Here the CDR3 DNA reads TGTGCCAGCAGCCAAGGTAGCATGTGGATCGAACTGTTTTTT. This encodes CASSQGSMWIELFF. The chain combines TRBV3-1 (or the pseudogene TRBV3-2) with TRBJ1-4, with D unclear. CDR3 length: 14 residues. Between the trimmed V and J ends, which lost 1 base and 12 bases, there was a span of 15 bases. Germline loops: CDR1 LGHDT, CDR2 YNNKEL (reference sequence).

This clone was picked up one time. The CDR3 is CASSPRTGSYEQYF. The CDR3 region has the DNA TGTGCCAGCAGCCCCCGGACTGGCTCCTACGAGCAGTACTTC. This chain joins TRBV3-1 (or the pseudogene TRBV3-2) and TRBJ2-7, with D maybe TRBD2 (5 bases). CDR1 and CDR2 from the germline V gene are LGHDT and YNNKEL (reference sequence). The CDR3 contains 14 residues. V was pared by 4 bases and J by 0 bases, with 10 bases between.